This T cell receptor beta chain is drawn from a study of shared clonotypes between healthy human individuals (dated by TCRdb to the early 2020s). About the study as a whole: The cohort comprised two women and a few men aged 18 to 49 years. For each donor, three plates each were used for CD4 naive and CD4 memory, two plates were used for CD8 naive, and one plate was used for CD8 memory. To estimate repertoire size and how much clonotypes are shared between individuals, the study performed deep sequencing of blood TCR repertoires from a handful of healthy adults. Different laboratories and diverse techniques were used to prepare libraries and sequence TCR repertoires, to increase sequencing depth and limit assay-specific biases. Per donor, leukapheresis produced somewhere between about 0.94 and 9 billion PBMCs. The investigation overall reported the following: Across four donors, 4.5% to 6.5% of naive CD4, approximately 3.5% of naive CD8, 2% to 2.5% of memory CD4, and about 0.44% of memory CD8 clonotypes were shared. Pairwise subsampling led to the expectation that sequencing depth would affect the degree of clonotype sharing among donors. Rarefaction of sorted-subset datasets indicated incomplete sequencing despite the large sequencing depth. Sampling was restricted to blood, and TCR repertoires in tissue are likely to differ from TCR repertoires in blood. Compared with non-shared clonotypes, the clonotypes found in all four sorted-subset donors had higher generation probabilities. Because the study included only a small number of donors, the genetic and exposure-history diversity represented was limited. Naive subsets generally had larger estimated clonotype richness than memory subsets.

As concerns this clone: What this receptor recognizes is not known. The input lacks base qualities; no much larger clone sits a single base away.

Using the deep immunoSEQ assay, multiplex PCR amplified TCR CDR3 regions from genomic DNA. Genomic DNA extracted from each cell subset was distributed evenly over all wells of several immunoSEQ 96-well plates, and each plate served as one replicate. For sorted subsets, each replicate PCR was loaded with 200 to 250 ng genomic DNA, equivalent to 25,000 to 35,000 T cell genomes. Purified libraries were quantified with a Qubit 3.0 fluorometer, sized on a Bioanalyzer 2100, and re-quantified with the KAPA Library Quantification kit. Every immunoSEQ 96-well plate was sequenced on a separate single-read 150-cycle Illumina NextSeq 550 flow cell. From the authors' description of their analysis: Because the immunoSEQ output held only junctional sequences and lacked quality scores, the filtering could not match the filtering applied to full-length reads. Sequences were annotated with PyIR, a Python wrapper for IgBLAST v1.9, and V/J genes and CDR3 were assigned using IMGT germline references. Reads were filtered out if the reads had weak V/J assignments (E-value above 1e-6), no CDR3, stop codons, out-of-frame junctions, or ambiguous translated residues. V3J clonotypes were defined by identical inferred V gene, J gene, and CDR3 amino acid sequence. Percentage overlap between repertoires was computed as shared unique clonotypes divided by the size of the smaller repertoire. Richness of each repertoire was evaluated using RTK rarefaction, the Chao1 estimator, and Recon v2.1 estimates of unobserved clonotypes. Generation probabilities for all TCRbeta clonotypes obtained by the gDNA method from a handful of donors were computed using OLGA. TCRdb's version of the immuneACCESS table is confined to in-frame rearrangements and falls short of the full clone set. An unresolved V gene accounts for under half of the shortfall where checked; the remainder is of unknown origin. V, J and clone size derive from that table, while D and trimming were established from the DNA sequence. The sample has millions of clones on record, about 92% of them singletons. The top ten clones comprise roughly 1.7% of the sample.

For the CD8 naive samples, CD45RO-negative cells were positively selected for CCR7, yielding a CD45RA+CCR7+ population from which TemRA cells were excluded. The donors were healthy, HIV-negative adults with no recently reported acute infections or vaccinations. All donors were Caucasian adults living in Nashville, Tennessee, USA. Blood was obtained by leukapheresis, after which PBMCs were separated by Ficoll-Histopaque density gradient centrifugation and cryopreserved in liquid nitrogen vapor phase. Analytical flow cytometry was used to check the purity and quantity of each magnetically sorted T cell population. Genomic DNA was isolated from every sorted fraction and measured by UV absorbance on a Nanodrop 2000c. At the junction V is shortened by 7 bases and J by 0 bases, with 15 bases in between. The germline V gene supplies CDR1 MGHRA and CDR2 YSYEKL. The CDR3 runs 15 residues from the cysteine to the phenylalanine. Left in the record is the CDR3 DNA by itself, 45 bases read in frame from the first base.

The chain is assembled from TRBV4-1 and TRBJ1-1; no confident D gene assignment can be made. The TCR was taken from a man between 18 and 35 years old in good health. Some clones in this sample may be carry-over from other donors' samples. The sample was naive CD8+ T cells from PBMCs. The cell subset or site label for this specimen denotes: CD45RA+CCR7+. The CDR3 region: CASTRSVLMNTEAFF. The sequence in DNA is TGCGCCAGCACCCGGTCCGTCCTGATGAACACTGAAGCTTTCTTT.